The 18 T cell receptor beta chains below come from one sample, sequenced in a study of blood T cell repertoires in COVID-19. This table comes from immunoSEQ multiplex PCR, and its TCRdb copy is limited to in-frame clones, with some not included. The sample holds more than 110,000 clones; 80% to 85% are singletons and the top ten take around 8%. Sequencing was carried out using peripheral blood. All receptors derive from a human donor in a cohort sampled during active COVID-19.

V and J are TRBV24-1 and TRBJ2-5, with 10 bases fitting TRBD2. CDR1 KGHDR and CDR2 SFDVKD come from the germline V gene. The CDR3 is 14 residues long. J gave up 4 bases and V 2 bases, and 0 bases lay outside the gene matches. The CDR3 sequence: CATSDSSGGETQYF. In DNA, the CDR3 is TGTGCCACCAGTGATTCTAGCGGGGGAGAGACCCAGTACTTC.

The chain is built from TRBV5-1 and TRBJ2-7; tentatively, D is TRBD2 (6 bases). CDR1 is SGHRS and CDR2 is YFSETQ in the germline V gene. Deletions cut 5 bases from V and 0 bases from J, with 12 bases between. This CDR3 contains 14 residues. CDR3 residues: CASSRDGSSYEQYF. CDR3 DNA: TGCGCCAGCAGTAGGGACGGGAGCTCCTACGAGCAGTACTTC. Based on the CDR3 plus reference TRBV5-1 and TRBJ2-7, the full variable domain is KAGVTQTPRYLIKTRGQQVTLSCSPISGHRSVSWYQQTPGQGLQFLFEYFSETQRNKGNFPGRFSGRQFSNSRSEMNVSTLELGDSALYLCASSRDGSSYEQYFGPGTRLTVT.

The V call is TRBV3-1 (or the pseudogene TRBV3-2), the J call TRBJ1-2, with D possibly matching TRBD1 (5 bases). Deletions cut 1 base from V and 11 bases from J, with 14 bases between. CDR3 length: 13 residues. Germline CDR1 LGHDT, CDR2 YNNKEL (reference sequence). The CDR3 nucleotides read TGTGCCAGCAGCCAAGTGGAGGGGAGGATTTACACCTTC. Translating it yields CASSQVEGRIYTF.

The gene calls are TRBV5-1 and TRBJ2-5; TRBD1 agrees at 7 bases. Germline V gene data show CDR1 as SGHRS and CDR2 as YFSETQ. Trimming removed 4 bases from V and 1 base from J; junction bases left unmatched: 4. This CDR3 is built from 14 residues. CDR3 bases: TGCGCCAGCAGCCTGGGGACAGTCCAAGAGACCCAGTACTTC. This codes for CASSLGTVQETQYF.

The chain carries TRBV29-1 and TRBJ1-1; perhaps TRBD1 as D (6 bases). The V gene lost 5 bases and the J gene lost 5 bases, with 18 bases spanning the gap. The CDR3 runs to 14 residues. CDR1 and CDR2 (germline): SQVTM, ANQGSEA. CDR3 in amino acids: CSVHLTGSRTEAFF. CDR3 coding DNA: TGCAGCGTTCATTTAACAGGGTCTCGGACTGAAGCTTTCTTT.

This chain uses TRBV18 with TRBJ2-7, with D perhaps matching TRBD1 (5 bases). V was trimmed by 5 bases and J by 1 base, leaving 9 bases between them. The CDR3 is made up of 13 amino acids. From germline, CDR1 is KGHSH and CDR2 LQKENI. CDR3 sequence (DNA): TGTGCCAGCTCAAAACAGGATTCCTACGAGCAGTACTTC. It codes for CASSKQDSYEQYF.

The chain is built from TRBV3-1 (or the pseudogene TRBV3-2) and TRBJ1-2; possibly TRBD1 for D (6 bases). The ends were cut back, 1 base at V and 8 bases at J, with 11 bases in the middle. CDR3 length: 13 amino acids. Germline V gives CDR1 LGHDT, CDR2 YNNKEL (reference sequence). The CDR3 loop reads CASSQGTGRGYTF. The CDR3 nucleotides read TGTGCCAGCAGCCAAGGCACAGGGCGCGGCTACACCTTC.

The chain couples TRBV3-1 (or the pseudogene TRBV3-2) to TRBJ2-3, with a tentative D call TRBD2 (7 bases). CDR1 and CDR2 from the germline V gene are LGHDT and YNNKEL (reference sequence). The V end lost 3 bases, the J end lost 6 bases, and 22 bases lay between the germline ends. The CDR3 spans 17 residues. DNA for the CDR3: TGTGCCAGCAGCCAGGGGGAGGGGGGGGCCCTCCCGGATACGCAGTATTTT. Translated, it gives CASSQGEGGALPDTQYF.

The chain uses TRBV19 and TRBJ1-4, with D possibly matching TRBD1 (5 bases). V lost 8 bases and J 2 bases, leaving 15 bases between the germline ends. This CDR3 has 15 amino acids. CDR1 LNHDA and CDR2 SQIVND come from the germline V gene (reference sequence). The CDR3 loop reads CASGEGLATNEKLFF. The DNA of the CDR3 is TGTGCCAGTGGGGAGGGGTTAGCGACTAATGAAAAACTGTTTTTT.

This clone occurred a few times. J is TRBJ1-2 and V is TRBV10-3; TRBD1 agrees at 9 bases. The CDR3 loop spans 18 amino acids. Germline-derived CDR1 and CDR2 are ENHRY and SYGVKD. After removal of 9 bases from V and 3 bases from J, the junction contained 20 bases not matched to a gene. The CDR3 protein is CAIQTGTGLMRADYGYTF. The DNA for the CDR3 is TGTGCCATACAGACCGGGACAGGGTTGATGCGTGCGGACTATGGCTACACCTTC.

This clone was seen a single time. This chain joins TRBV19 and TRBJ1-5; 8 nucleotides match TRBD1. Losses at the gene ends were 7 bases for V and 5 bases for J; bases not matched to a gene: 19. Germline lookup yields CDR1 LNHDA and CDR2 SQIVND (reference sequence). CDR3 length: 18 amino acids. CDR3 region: CASTFGRIGQGGYQPQHF. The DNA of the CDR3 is TGTGCCAGTACCTTTGGGAGGATAGGACAGGGTGGTTATCAGCCCCAGCATTTT. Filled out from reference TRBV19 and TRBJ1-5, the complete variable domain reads DGGITQSPKYLFRKEGQNVTLSCEQNLNHDAMYWYRQDPGQGLRLIYYSQIVNDFQKGDIAEGYSVSREKKESFPLTVTSAQKNPTAFYLCASTFGRIGQGGYQPQHFGDGTRLSIL.

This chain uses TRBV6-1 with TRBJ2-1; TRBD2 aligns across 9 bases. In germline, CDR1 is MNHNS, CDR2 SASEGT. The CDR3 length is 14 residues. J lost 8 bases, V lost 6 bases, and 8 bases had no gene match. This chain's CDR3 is CASRPGLATHEQFF. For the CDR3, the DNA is TGTGCCAGCAGGCCGGGACTAGCTACCCATGAGCAGTTCTTC.

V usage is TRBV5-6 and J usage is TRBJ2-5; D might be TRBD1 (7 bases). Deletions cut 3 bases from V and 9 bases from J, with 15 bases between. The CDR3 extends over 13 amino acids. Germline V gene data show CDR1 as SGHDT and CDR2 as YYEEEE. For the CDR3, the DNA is TGTGCCAGCAGCTCAGGGGGGCCTACGGCCCAGTACTTC. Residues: CASSSGGPTAQYF. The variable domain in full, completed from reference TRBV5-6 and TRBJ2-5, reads DAGVTQSPTHLIKTRGQQVTLRCSPKSGHDTVSWYQQALGQGPQFIFQYYEEEERQRGNFPDRFSGHQFPNYSSELNVNALLLGDSALYLCASSSGGPTAQYFGPGTRLLVL.

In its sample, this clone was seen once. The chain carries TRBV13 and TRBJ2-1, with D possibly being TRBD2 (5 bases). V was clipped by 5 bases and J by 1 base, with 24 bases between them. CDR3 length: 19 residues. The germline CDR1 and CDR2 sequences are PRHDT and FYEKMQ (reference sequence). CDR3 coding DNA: TGTGCCAGCAGCCCCATGCGACTAAGACTTCGGGCGTCCTACAATGAGCAGTTCTTC. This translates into CASSPMRLRLRASYNEQFF.

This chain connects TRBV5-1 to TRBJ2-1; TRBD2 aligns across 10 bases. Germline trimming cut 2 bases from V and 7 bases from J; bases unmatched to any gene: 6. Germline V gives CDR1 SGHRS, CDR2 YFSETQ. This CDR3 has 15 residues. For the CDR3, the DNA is TGCGCCAGCAGCTTACTAGCGGGGCCGGGGAATGAGCAGTTCTTC. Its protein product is CASSLLAGPGNEQFF.

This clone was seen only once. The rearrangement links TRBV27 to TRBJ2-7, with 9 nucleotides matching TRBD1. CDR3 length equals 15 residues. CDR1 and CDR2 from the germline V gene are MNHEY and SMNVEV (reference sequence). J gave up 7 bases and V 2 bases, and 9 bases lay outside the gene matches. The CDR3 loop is CASSLRKDRGLEQYF. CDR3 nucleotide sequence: TGTGCCAGCAGTTTACGAAAGGACAGGGGACTTGAGCAGTACTTC.

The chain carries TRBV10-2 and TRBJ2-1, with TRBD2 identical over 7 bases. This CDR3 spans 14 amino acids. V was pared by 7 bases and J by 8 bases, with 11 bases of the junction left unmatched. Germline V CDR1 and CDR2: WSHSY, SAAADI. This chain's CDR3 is CASNPPGGRDEQFF. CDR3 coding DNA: TGCGCCAGCAACCCCCCCGGAGGGAGGGATGAGCAGTTCTTC.

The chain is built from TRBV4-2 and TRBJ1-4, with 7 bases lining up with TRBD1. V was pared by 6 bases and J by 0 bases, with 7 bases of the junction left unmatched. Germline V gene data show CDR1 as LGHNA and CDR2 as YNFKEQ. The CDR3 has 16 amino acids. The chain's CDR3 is CASRTQGGATNEKLFF. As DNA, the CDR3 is TGTGCCAGCAGAACCCAGGGGGGAGCAACTAATGAAAAACTGTTTTTT.